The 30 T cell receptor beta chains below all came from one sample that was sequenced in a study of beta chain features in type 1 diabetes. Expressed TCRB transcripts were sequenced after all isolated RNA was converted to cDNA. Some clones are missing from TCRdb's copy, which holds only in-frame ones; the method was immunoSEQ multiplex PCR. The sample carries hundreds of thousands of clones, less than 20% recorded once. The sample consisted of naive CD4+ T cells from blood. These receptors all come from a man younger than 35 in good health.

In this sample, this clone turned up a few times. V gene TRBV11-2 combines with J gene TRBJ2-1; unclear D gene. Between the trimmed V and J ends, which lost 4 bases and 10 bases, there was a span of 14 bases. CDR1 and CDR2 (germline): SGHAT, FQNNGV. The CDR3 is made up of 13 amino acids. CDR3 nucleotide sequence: TGTGCCAGCAGCTCCCCGGTTAGGAGAGAGCAGTTCTTC. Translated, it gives CASSSPVRREQFF.

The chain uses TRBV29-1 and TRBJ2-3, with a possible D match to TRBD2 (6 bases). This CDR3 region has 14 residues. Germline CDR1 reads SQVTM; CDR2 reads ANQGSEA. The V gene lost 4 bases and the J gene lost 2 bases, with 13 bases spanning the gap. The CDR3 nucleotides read TGCAGCGTTGGTCGCGGGGACTTCACAGATACGCAGTATTTT. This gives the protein CSVGRGDFTDTQYF.

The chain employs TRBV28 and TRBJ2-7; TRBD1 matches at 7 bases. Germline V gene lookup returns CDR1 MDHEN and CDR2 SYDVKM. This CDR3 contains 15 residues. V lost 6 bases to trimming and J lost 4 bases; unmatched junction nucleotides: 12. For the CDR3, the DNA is TGTGCCAGCAGACGGACGACAGGGAAATCTTACGAGCAGTACTTC. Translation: CASRRTTGKSYEQYF.

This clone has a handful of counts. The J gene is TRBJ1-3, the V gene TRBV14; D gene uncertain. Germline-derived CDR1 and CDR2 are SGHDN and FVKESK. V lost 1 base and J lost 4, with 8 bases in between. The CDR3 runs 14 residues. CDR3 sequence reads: CASSQAGQGNTIYF. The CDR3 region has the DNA TGTGCCAGCAGCCAAGCGGGCCAGGGAAACACCATATATTTT. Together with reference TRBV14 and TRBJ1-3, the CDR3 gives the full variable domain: EAGVTQFPSHSVIEKGQTVTLRCDPISGHDNLYWYRRVMGKEIKFLLHFVKESKQDESGMPNNRFLAERTGGTYSTLKVQPAELEDSGVYFCASSQAGQGNTIYFGEGSWLTVV.

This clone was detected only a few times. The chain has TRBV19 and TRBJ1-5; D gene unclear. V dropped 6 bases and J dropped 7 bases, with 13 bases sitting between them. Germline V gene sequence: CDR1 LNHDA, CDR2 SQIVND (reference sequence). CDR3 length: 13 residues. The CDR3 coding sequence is TGTGCCAGTAGAAGAGACTTCAAGCAGCCCCAGCATTTT. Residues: CASRRDFKQPQHF.

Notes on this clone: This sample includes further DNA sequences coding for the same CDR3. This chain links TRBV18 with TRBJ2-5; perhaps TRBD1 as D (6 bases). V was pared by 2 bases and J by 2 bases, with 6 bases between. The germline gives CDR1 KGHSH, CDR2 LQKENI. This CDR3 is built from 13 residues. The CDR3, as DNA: TGTGCCAGCTCACCAGGACAGCAAGAGACCCAGTACTTC. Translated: CASSPGQQETQYF.

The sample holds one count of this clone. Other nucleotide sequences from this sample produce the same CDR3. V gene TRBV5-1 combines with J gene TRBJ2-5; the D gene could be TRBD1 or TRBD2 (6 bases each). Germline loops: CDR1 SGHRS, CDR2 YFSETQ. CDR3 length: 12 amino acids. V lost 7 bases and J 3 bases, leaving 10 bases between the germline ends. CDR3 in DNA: TGCGCCAGCCGTAGGGGGGAAGAGACCCAGTACTTC. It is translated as CASRRGEETQYF.

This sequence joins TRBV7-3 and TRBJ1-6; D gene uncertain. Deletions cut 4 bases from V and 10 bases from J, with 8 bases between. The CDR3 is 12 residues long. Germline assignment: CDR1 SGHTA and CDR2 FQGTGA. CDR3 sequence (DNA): TGTGCCAGCAGCTCTCCGGGATCACCCCTCCACTTT. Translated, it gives CASSSPGSPLHF.

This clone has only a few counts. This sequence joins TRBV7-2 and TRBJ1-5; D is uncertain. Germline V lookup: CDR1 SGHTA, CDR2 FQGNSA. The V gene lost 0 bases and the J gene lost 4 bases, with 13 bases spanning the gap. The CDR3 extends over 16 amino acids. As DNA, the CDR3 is TGTGCCAGCAGCTTAGCTCCTTCCTCCCTGAATCAGCCCCAGCATTTT. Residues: CASSLAPSSLNQPQHF. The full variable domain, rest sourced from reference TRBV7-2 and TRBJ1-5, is GAGVSQSPSNKVTEKGKDVELRCDPISGHTALYWYRQSLGQGLEFLIYFQGNSAPDKSGLPSDRFSAERTGGSVSTLTIQRTQQEDSAVYLCASSLAPSSLNQPQHFGDGTRLSIL.

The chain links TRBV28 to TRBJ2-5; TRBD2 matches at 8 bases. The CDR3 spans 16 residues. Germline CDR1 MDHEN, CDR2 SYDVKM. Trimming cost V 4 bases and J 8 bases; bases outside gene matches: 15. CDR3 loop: CASSYAGTRTRETQYF. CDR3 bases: TGTGCCAGCAGTTACGCCGGGACTAGGACTAGGGAAACCCAGTACTTC. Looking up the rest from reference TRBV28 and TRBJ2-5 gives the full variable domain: DVKVTQSSRYLVKRTGEKVFLECVQDMDHENMFWYRQDPGLGLRLIYFSYDVKMKEKGDIPEGYSVSREKKERFSLILESASTNQTSMYLCASSYAGTRTRETQYFGPGTRLLVL.

The CDR3 DNA reads TGTGCCAGCAGCGTAGCCGATGGAAGCGGCCAAGAGACCCAGTACTTC. Translated: CASSVADGSGQETQYF. The rearrangement links TRBV9 to TRBJ2-5, with D tentatively TRBD2 (5 bases). Germline lookup yields CDR1 SGDLS and CDR2 YYNGEE. CDR3 length: 16 residues. Trimming took 0 bases from V and 1 from J, leaving 13 bases between them.

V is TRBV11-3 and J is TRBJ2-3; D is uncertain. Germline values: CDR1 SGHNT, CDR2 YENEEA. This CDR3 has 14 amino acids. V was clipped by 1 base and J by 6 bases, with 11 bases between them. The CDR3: CASSLARNSDTQYF. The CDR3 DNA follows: TGTGCCAGCAGCTTAGCCCGAAACAGCGATACGCAGTATTTT.

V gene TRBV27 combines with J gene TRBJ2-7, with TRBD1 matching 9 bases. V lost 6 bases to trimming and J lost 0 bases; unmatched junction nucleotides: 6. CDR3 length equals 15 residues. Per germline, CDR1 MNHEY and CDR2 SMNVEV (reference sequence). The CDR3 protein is CASRGQGLSSYEQYF. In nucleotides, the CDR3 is TGTGCCAGCAGGGGACAGGGTTTGAGCTCCTACGAGCAGTACTTC.

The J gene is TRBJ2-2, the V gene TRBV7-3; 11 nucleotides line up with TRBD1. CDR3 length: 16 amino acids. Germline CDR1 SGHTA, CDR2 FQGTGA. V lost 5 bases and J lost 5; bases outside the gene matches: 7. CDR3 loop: CASSPRDRGSTGELFF. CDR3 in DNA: TGTGCCAGCAGCCCCCGGGACAGGGGGTCAACCGGGGAGCTGTTTTTT.

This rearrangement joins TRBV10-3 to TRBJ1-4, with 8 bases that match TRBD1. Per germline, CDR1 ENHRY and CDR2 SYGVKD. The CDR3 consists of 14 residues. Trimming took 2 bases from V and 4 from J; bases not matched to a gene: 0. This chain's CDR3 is CAISETGGNEKLFF. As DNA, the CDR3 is TGTGCCATCAGTGAGACAGGGGGTAATGAAAAACTGTTTTTT.

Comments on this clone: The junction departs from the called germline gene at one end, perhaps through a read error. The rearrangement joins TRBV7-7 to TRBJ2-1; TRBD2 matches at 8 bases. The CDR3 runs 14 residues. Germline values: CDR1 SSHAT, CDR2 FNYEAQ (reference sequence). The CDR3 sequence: CASSLAPGGKGQFF. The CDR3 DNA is TGTGCTAGCAGCTTAGCTCCGGGAGGGAAGGGGCAGTTCTTC.

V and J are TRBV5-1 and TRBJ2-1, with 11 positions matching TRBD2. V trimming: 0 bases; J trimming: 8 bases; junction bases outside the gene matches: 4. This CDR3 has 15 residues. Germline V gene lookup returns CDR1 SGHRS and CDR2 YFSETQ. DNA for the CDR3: TGCGCCAGCAGCTTGGTAGCGGGAGGGCCTCATGAGCAGTTCTTC. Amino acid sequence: CASSLVAGGPHEQFF. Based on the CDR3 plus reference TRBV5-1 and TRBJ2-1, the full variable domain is KAGVTQTPRYLIKTRGQQVTLSCSPISGHRSVSWYQQTPGQGLQFLFEYFSETQRNKGNFPGRFSGRQFSNSRSEMNVSTLELGDSALYLCASSLVAGGPHEQFFGPGTRLTVL.

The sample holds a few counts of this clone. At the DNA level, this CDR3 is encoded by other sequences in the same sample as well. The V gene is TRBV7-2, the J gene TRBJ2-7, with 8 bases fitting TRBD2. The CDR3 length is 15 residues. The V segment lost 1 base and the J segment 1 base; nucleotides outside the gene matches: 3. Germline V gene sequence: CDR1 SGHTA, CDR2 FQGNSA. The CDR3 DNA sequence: TGTGCCAGCAGCTTAGATCCTAGCGGGTCCTACGAGCAGTACTTC. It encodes CASSLDPSGSYEQYF.

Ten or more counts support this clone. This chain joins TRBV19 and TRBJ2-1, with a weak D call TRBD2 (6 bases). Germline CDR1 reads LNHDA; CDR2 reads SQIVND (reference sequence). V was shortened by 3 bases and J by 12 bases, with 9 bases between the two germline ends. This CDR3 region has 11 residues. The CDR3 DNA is TGTGCCAGTAGTATCTGGGGAGGGCAGTTCTTC. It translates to CASSIWGGQFF.

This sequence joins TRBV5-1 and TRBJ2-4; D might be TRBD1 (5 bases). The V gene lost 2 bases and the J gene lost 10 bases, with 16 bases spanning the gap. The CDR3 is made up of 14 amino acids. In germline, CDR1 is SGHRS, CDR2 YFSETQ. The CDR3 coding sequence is TGCGCCAGCAGCTTACCGAATCCCGCAGGGATTCAGTACTTC. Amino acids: CASSLPNPAGIQYF.

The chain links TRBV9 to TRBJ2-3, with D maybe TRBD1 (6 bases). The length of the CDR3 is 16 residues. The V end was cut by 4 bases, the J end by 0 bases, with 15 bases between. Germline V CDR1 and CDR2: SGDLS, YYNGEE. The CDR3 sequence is CASSLTGTSSTDTQYF. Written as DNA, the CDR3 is TGTGCCAGCAGCTTAACCGGGACATCTAGCACAGATACGCAGTATTTT.

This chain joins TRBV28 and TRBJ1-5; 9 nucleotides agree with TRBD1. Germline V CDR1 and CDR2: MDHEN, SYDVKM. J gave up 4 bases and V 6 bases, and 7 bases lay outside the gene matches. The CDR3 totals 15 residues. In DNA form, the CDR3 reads TGTGCCAGCAGATTCCGGGACAGGGTTAATCAGCCCCAGCATTTT. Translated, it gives CASRFRDRVNQPQHF.

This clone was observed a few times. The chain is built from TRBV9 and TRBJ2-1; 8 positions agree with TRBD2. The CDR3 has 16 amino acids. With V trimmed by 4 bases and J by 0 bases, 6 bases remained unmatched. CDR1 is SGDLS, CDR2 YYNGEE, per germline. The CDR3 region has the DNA TGTGCCAGCAGCCCAACGGGAGGGAGCTCCTACAATGAGCAGTTCTTC. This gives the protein CASSPTGGSSYNEQFF.

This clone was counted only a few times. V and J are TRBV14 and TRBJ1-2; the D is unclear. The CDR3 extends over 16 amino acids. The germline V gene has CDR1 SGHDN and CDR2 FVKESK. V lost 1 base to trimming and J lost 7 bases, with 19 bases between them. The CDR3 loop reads CASSQAGRETPFGYTF. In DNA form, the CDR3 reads TGTGCCAGCAGCCAAGCGGGGAGGGAAACACCTTTTGGCTACACCTTC. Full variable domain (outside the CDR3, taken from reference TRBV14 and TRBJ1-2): EAGVTQFPSHSVIEKGQTVTLRCDPISGHDNLYWYRRVMGKEIKFLLHFVKESKQDESGMPNNRFLAERTGGTYSTLKVQPAELEDSGVYFCASSQAGRETPFGYTFGSGTRLTVV.

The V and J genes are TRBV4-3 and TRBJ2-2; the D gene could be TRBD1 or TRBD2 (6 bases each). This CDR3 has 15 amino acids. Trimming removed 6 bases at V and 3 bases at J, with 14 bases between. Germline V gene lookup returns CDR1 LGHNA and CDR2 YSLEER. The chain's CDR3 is CASRPTGGHTGELFF. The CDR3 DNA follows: TGCGCCAGCAGACCTACCGGGGGCCACACCGGGGAGCTGTTTTTT.

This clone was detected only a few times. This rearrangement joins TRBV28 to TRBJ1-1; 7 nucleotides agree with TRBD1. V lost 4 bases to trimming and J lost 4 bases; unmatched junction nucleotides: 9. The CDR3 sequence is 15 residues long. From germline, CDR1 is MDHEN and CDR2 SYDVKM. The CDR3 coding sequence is TGTGCCAGCAGTTCAGCCGACAGGGATGTCACTGAAGCTTTCTTT. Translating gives CASSSADRDVTEAFF. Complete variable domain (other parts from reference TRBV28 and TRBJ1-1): DVKVTQSSRYLVKRTGEKVFLECVQDMDHENMFWYRQDPGLGLRLIYFSYDVKMKEKGDIPEGYSVSREKKERFSLILESASTNQTSMYLCASSSADRDVTEAFFGQGTRLTVV.

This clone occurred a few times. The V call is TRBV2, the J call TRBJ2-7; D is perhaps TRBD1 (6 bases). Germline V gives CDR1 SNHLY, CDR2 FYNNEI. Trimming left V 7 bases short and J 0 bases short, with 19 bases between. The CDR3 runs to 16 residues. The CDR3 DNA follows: TGTGCCAGCACCCGGGACGCAGGGGTGATCTCCTACGAGCAGTACTTC. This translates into CASTRDAGVISYEQYF.

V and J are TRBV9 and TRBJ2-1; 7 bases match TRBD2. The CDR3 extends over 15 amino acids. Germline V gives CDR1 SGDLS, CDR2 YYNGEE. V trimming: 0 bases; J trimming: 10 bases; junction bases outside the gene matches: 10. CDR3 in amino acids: CASSVAGTTATEQFF. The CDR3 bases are TGTGCCAGCAGCGTAGCTGGGACTACAGCTACGGAGCAGTTCTTC.

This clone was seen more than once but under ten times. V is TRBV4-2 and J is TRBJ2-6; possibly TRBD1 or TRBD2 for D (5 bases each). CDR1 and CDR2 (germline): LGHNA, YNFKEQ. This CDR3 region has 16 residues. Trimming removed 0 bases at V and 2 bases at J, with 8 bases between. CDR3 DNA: TGTGCCAGCAGCCAAGATCTGGGGGCTGGGGCCAACGTCCTGACTTTC. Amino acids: CASSQDLGAGANVLTF.

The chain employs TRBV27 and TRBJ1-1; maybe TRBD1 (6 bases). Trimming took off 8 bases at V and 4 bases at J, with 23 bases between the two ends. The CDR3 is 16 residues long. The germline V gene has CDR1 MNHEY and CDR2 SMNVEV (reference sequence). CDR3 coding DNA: TGTGCCAGCCTATGGAGAGGGGGGGGCCGCATCACTGAAGCTTTCTTT. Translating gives CASLWRGGGRITEAFF.